This T cell receptor (beta chain) was captured by sequencing in a study of blood T cell repertoires in COVID-19. Background on the study: COVID-19 samples, acute and convalescent, were from the United States, Italy and Spain. PBMCs, B-cell-depleted T cells, or T cells were the source of the cDNA or gDNA that made up the material.

In the original analysis: From reference gene primer amplification, estimates of nucleated cell counts were derived. TCRdb's table, derived via immunoSEQ multiplex PCR, lists solely in-frame clones and lacks some. The V and J calls and the clone size are those of that table, but D and trimming were determined from the DNA. The table includes approximately 52,000 clones, approximately 90% detected once. Trimming took 5 bases from V and 4 from J; bases not matched to a gene: 8. Germline V CDR1 and CDR2: KGHSH, LQKENI. This CDR3 is 14 amino acids long. This sequence was found in a man aged 45-60 years with acute or convalescent COVID-19. What was sequenced was peripheral blood. The V and J genes are TRBV18 and TRBJ2-7, with TRBD1 identical over 7 bases. In nucleotides, the CDR3 is TGTGCCAGCTCAAGTGACAGGGTTAGTTACGAGCAGTACTTC. It codes for CASSSDRVSYEQYF.